The rows below give T cell receptor beta chains drawn from one sample of a study of blood T cell repertoires in COVID-19. The assay was immunoSEQ multiplex PCR, and TCRdb's table has in-frame clones only and misses some. The profile shows roughly 38,000 clones, around 83% of them singletons. Sequencing was done on a sample of peripheral blood. These receptors were taken from a man between 70 and 80 years old with acute or convalescent COVID-19. CDR3s include the opening cysteine and the closing phenylalanine or tryptophan. A D gene is named only where the DNA matches it firmly. Some rows mark clone size as missing; the rest say once, few, many or name a class of expanded clone.

j_gene: TRBJ1-3
abundance: .
len: 13
v_gene: TRBV29-1
d_gene: .
CDR3nt: TGCAGCGTCGAAACCTACTCTGGAAACACCATATATTTT
CDR3aa: CSVETYSGNTIYF

j_gene: TRBJ2-1
abundance: .
len: 14
v_gene: TRBV5-5
d_gene: TRBD1
CDR3nt: TGTGCCAGCAGCCAGGGGGTGCCCCTGGGTGAGCAGTTCTTC
CDR3aa: CASSQGVPLGEQFF

j_gene: TRBJ1-1
abundance: .
len: 13
v_gene: TRBV19
d_gene: .
CDR3nt: TGTGCCAGTAGTCAACAGAAGAACACTGAAGCTTTCTTT
CDR3aa: CASSQQKNTEAFF

j_gene: TRBJ2-5
abundance: .
len: 16
v_gene: TRBV7-2
d_gene: TRBD2
CDR3nt: TGTGCCAGCAGCTTAGCCCCCAGCGGGGTCCGAGAGACCCAGTACTTC
CDR3aa: CASSLAPSGVRETQYF

j_gene: TRBJ1-6
abundance: .
len: 15
v_gene: TRBV2
d_gene: .
CDR3nt: TGTGCCAGCAGTGTCCGGTCAGGGGAAAATTCACCCCTCCACTTT
CDR3aa: CASSVRSGENSPLHF

j_gene: TRBJ1-6
abundance: .
len: 13
v_gene: TRBV30
d_gene: TRBD1
CDR3nt: TGTGCCTGGGGGACAGGGGGGAATTCACCCCTCCACTTT
CDR3aa: CAWGTGGNSPLHF

j_gene: TRBJ1-1
abundance: .
len: 13
v_gene: TRBV12-3/TRBV12-4
d_gene: .
CDR3nt: TGTGCCAGCAGTTTCATCGGGAACACTGAAGCTTTCTTT
CDR3aa: CASSFIGNTEAFF

j_gene: TRBJ2-7
abundance: .
len: 12
v_gene: TRBV7-8
d_gene: .
CDR3nt: TGTGCCAGCAGCCTCGCCAGTCCTGAGCAGTACTTC
CDR3aa: CASSLASPEQYF

j_gene: TRBJ1-4
abundance: .
len: 15
v_gene: TRBV5-6
d_gene: TRBD1
CDR3nt: TGTGCCAGCAGCCGAGACAGGGGGCAACTAGAAAAACTGTTTTTT
CDR3aa: CASSRDRGQLEKLFF

j_gene: TRBJ1-5
abundance: .
len: 12
v_gene: TRBV19
d_gene: .
CDR3nt: TGTGCCAGTAAGAGGGGGGGTCAGCCCCAGCATTTT
CDR3aa: CASKRGGQPQHF

j_gene: TRBJ2-1
abundance: .
len: 15
v_gene: TRBV7-8
d_gene: TRBD2
CDR3nt: TGTGCCAGCAGCTTCTCCGGGACTAGCGGAGGGGGGCAGTTCTTC
CDR3aa: CASSFSGTSGGGQFF

j_gene: TRBJ1-4
abundance: once
len: 18
v_gene: TRBV3-1/TRBV3-2
d_gene: TRBD1
CDR3nt: TGTGCCAGCAGCGGCCGGGACAGGGGGCCTCAGGCTAATGAAAAACTGTTTTTT
CDR3aa: CASSGRDRGPQANEKLFF

j_gene: TRBJ1-4
abundance: .
len: 16
v_gene: TRBV20-1
d_gene: TRBD1
CDR3nt: TGCAGTGCTAGTGTCCCGGGACAGGGGGCGCTGGGAAAACTGTTTTTT
CDR3aa: CSASVPGQGALGKLFF

j_gene: TRBJ1-1
abundance: .
len: 13
v_gene: TRBV29-1
d_gene: .
CDR3nt: TGCAGCGTTAGCAAGACCCAGGCCACTGAAGCTTTCTTT
CDR3aa: CSVSKTQATEAFF

j_gene: TRBJ1-4
abundance: once
len: 17
v_gene: TRBV7-9
d_gene: .
CDR3nt: TGTGCCAGCAGCTTCGTGACAGTCTATTTATCGAATGAAAAACTGTTTTTT
CDR3aa: CASSFVTVYLSNEKLFF

j_gene: TRBJ2-2
abundance: .
len: 16
v_gene: TRBV6-6
d_gene: TRBD2
CDR3nt: TGTGCCAGCAGTCGCGGGACTAGCGGGAACACCGGGGAGCTGTTTTTT
CDR3aa: CASSRGTSGNTGELFF

j_gene: TRBJ2-2
abundance: .
len: 16
v_gene: TRBV9
d_gene: .
CDR3nt: TGTGCCAGCAGCGTCCCAGGGATATCGAACACCGGGGAGCTGTTTTTT
CDR3aa: CASSVPGISNTGELFF

j_gene: TRBJ1-2
abundance: .
len: 15
v_gene: TRBV19
d_gene: TRBD1
CDR3nt: TGTGCCAGTACCGTGGACAGGGGAATCCGGTCTGGCTACACCTTC
CDR3aa: CASTVDRGIRSGYTF

j_gene: TRBJ2-6
abundance: .
len: 16
v_gene: TRBV10-3
d_gene: .
CDR3nt: TGTGCCATCAGTTCGGGACTGCGCTCTGGGGCCAACGTCCTGACTTTC
CDR3aa: CAISSGLRSGANVLTF

j_gene: TRBJ2-1
abundance: .
len: 13
v_gene: TRBV30
d_gene: TRBD1
CDR3nt: TGTGCCTGGAGTGCAACAACACAGGGGAGCGCGTTCTTC
CDR3aa: CAWSATTQGSAFF

j_gene: TRBJ1-5
abundance: .
len: 19
v_gene: TRBV23-1
d_gene: TRBD1
CDR3nt: TGCGCCAGCAGTCAATCGCCGAACAGGGGGTTGAGGAGCAATCAGCCCCAGCATTTT
CDR3aa: CASSQSPNRGLRSNQPQHF

j_gene: TRBJ1-4
abundance: .
len: 15
v_gene: TRBV23-1
d_gene: .
CDR3nt: TGCGCCAGCGTTTCCAGGGTATTAAAGGATGAAAAACTGTTTTTT
CDR3aa: CASVSRVLKDEKLFF

j_gene: TRBJ2-1
abundance: .
len: 15
v_gene: TRBV3-1/TRBV3-2
d_gene: TRBD2
CDR3nt: TGTGCCAGCAGCCACAGCGGGGGGGCGAACAATGAGCAGTTCTTC
CDR3aa: CASSHSGGANNEQFF

j_gene: TRBJ1-5
abundance: .
len: 18
v_gene: TRBV30
d_gene: TRBD1
CDR3nt: TGTGCCTGGAGTGGAGGGACAGGGGACGCTTTGGGGTATCAGCCCCAGCATTTT
CDR3aa: CAWSGGTGDALGYQPQHF

j_gene: TRBJ2-3
abundance: .
len: 15
v_gene: TRBV4-3
d_gene: .
CDR3nt: TGCGCCAGCAGCCCCCTCCCGACTGGCACAGATACGCAGTATTTT
CDR3aa: CASSPLPTGTDTQYF

j_gene: TRBJ2-3
abundance: .
len: 13
v_gene: TRBV11-3
d_gene: .
CDR3nt: TGTGCCAGCAGCCGAGCGGTTACAGATACGCAGTATTTT
CDR3aa: CASSRAVTDTQYF

j_gene: TRBJ2-2
abundance: .
len: 14
v_gene: TRBV15
d_gene: .
CDR3nt: TGTGCCACCAGCAGAGACAGGACTCCCGGGGAGCTGTTTTTT
CDR3aa: CATSRDRTPGELFF

j_gene: TRBJ1-5
abundance: .
len: 14
v_gene: TRBV18
d_gene: TRBD1
CDR3nt: TGTGCCAGCTCACAAACAGGGGCAGATCAGCCCCAGCATTTT
CDR3aa: CASSQTGADQPQHF

j_gene: TRBJ1-6
abundance: .
len: 14
v_gene: TRBV6-5
d_gene: .
CDR3nt: TGTGCCAGCAGTCCTACCGGTTACAATTCACCCCTCCACTTT
CDR3aa: CASSPTGYNSPLHF

j_gene: TRBJ2-1
abundance: .
len: 15
v_gene: TRBV6-2/TRBV6-3
d_gene: TRBD2
CDR3nt: TGTGCCAGCAGCCAAAGACTAGCGGGTCGTGGGGAGCAGTTCTTC
CDR3aa: CASSQRLAGRGEQFF

j_gene: TRBJ2-3
abundance: .
len: 15
v_gene: TRBV6-2/TRBV6-3
d_gene: TRBD2
CDR3nt: TGTGCCAGCAGTCCCCCTGACGGGGGGGCCAATACGCAGTATTTT
CDR3aa: CASSPPDGGANTQYF

j_gene: TRBJ1-2
abundance: .
len: 13
v_gene: TRBV12-3/TRBV12-4
d_gene: .
CDR3nt: TGTGCCAGCAGTCCGACCACAGGGTCCGGCTACACCTTC
CDR3aa: CASSPTTGSGYTF

j_gene: TRBJ2-7
abundance: once
len: 14
v_gene: TRBV27
d_gene: TRBD1
CDR3nt: TGTGCCAGCAGTTTCCGGGACAGAGTTTACGAGCAGTACTTC
CDR3aa: CASSFRDRVYEQYF

j_gene: TRBJ1-1
abundance: .
len: 16
v_gene: TRBV2
d_gene: .
CDR3nt: TGTGCCAGCAGTGGGGTCACGACGGACATGAACACTGAAGCTTTCTTT
CDR3aa: CASSGVTTDMNTEAFF

j_gene: TRBJ2-7
abundance: .
len: 12
v_gene: TRBV29-1
d_gene: TRBD1
CDR3nt: TGCAGCGTTGGGACAGGGGGCGACGAGCAGTACTTC
CDR3aa: CSVGTGGDEQYF

j_gene: TRBJ2-1
abundance: .
len: 18
v_gene: TRBV7-9
d_gene: .
CDR3nt: TGTGCCAGCGCCCTGGGGCAGGGCTCCTTTTCCTCCTACAATGAGCAGTTCTTC
CDR3aa: CASALGQGSFSSYNEQFF

j_gene: TRBJ2-1
abundance: few
len: 13
v_gene: TRBV11-3
d_gene: .
CDR3nt: TGTGCCAGCAGCTTAAGCAGGAACAATGAGCAGTTCTTC
CDR3aa: CASSLSRNNEQFF

j_gene: TRBJ1-2
abundance: .
len: 13
v_gene: TRBV4-3
d_gene: TRBD1
CDR3nt: TGCGCCAGCAGCCAGGACAGGGGGGATGGCTACACCTTC
CDR3aa: CASSQDRGDGYTF

j_gene: TRBJ2-1
abundance: .
len: 13
v_gene: TRBV19
d_gene: TRBD1
CDR3nt: TGTGCCAGTTCGGAGACAGGGATTAAGGAGCAGTTCTTC
CDR3aa: CASSETGIKEQFF

j_gene: TRBJ2-2
abundance: .
len: 17
v_gene: TRBV7-7
d_gene: .
CDR3nt: TGTGCCAGCAGCTTAGGTCTGGGAGGTCCGGACACCGGGGAGCTGTTTTTT
CDR3aa: CASSLGLGGPDTGELFF

j_gene: TRBJ1-5
abundance: .
len: 13
v_gene: TRBV6-4
d_gene: TRBD1
CDR3nt: TGTGCCAGCAGTGGGGACAGGGGTCAGCCCCAGCATTTT
CDR3aa: CASSGDRGQPQHF

j_gene: TRBJ2-7
abundance: many
len: 14
v_gene: TRBV9
d_gene: .
CDR3nt: TGTGCCAGCACCCCCGCGCAGGCTTCCTACGAGCAGTACTTC
CDR3aa: CASTPAQASYEQYF

j_gene: TRBJ2-5
abundance: .
len: 16
v_gene: TRBV7-2
d_gene: TRBD2
CDR3nt: TGTGCCAGCAGCTTACAACTCGGCGGGGGCCAAGAGACCCAGTACTTC
CDR3aa: CASSLQLGGGQETQYF

j_gene: TRBJ1-4
abundance: .
len: 11
v_gene: TRBV6-6
d_gene: .
CDR3nt: TGTGCCAGCAGTTACTACGAGGATCTGTTTTTT
CDR3aa: CASSYYEDLFF

j_gene: TRBJ1-1
abundance: .
len: 14
v_gene: TRBV5-1
d_gene: TRBD1
CDR3nt: TGCGCCAGCAGCTTCACAGGGGGAGACACTGAAGCTTTCTTT
CDR3aa: CASSFTGGDTEAFF

j_gene: TRBJ2-4
abundance: .
len: 17
v_gene: TRBV14
d_gene: TRBD1
CDR3nt: TGTGCCAGCAGCCCGCAGGGACAGGGTCGGGTTAGGAACATTCAGTACTTC
CDR3aa: CASSPQGQGRVRNIQYF

j_gene: TRBJ1-3
abundance: .
len: 15
v_gene: TRBV11-2
d_gene: TRBD1
CDR3nt: TGTGCCAGCAGCTGGGGTACAGGGGTTGGAAACACCATATATTTT
CDR3aa: CASSWGTGVGNTIYF

j_gene: TRBJ2-7
abundance: .
len: 13
v_gene: TRBV6-5
d_gene: TRBD1
CDR3nt: TGTGCCAGTAGGACAGGGAAATTCTACGAGCAGTACTTC
CDR3aa: CASRTGKFYEQYF

j_gene: TRBJ2-7
abundance: few
len: 15
v_gene: TRBV7-9
d_gene: TRBD2
CDR3nt: TGTGCCAGCAGCAGGCGGACTAGCGGGCGCTACGAGCAGTACTTC
CDR3aa: CASSRRTSGRYEQYF

j_gene: TRBJ1-2
abundance: .
len: 14
v_gene: TRBV3-1/TRBV3-2
d_gene: .
CDR3nt: TGTGCCAGCAGCCAAGTCCCTGCGAACTATGGCTACACCTTC
CDR3aa: CASSQVPANYGYTF

j_gene: TRBJ1-6
abundance: .
len: 17
v_gene: TRBV5-6
d_gene: TRBD1
CDR3nt: TGTGCCAGCAGCTCTGAAGGCCCCGGGACAGAAAATTCACCCCTCCACTTT
CDR3aa: CASSSEGPGTENSPLHF

j_gene: TRBJ1-1
abundance: .
len: 15
v_gene: TRBV9
d_gene: .
CDR3nt: TGTGCCAGCAGCTCAACTGGACAGACGAACACTGAAGCTTTCTTT
CDR3aa: CASSSTGQTNTEAFF